This note documents a single TCR beta chain sequence. This sample is part of a study of human T cells and chemical hapten exposure. Each CDR3 protein is one row after TCRdb ran MiXCR on the 5' RACE reads. The data contain fewer than 150,000 distinct CDR3 sequences, more than 15% of them singletons. Unseparated into fractions, whole blood served as the source from which total RNA was extracted. This CDR3 region has 14 residues. The V gene's germline CDR1 is MNHEY and CDR2 SMNVEV (reference sequence). Trimming left V 4 bases short and J 4 bases short, with 13 bases between. The clonotype comes from a human donor in good health. V usage is TRBV27 and J usage is TRBJ1-1; a possible D gene is TRBD1 (5 bases). The CDR3 is CASSSLGVGTEAFF. CDR3 DNA: TGTGCCAGCAGTTCTTTAGGGGTTGGCACTGAAGCTTTCTTT.